This T cell receptor beta chain was observed in a study of blood T cell repertoires in COVID-19. Germline values: CDR1 MGHDK, CDR2 SYGVNS. The V gene lost 7 bases and the J gene lost 6 bases, with 15 bases spanning the gap. The CDR3 loop spans 14 amino acids. Measured with immunoSEQ multiplex PCR; TCRdb has only the in-frame clones, and not every one. The sample carries 400,000 to 550,000 clones, approximately 90% recorded once. The chain combines TRBV25-1 with TRBJ1-4; D not certain. The origin of this receptor is a woman in her twenties or thirties with acute or convalescent COVID-19. Sequencing was done on a sample of peripheral blood. The CDR3 sequence is CASIARVGHEKLFF. CDR3 nucleotides: TGTGCCAGCATCGCGAGGGTAGGACATGAAAAACTGTTTTTT. Full variable domain (missing parts from reference TRBV25-1 and TRBJ1-4): EADIYQTPRYLVIGTGKKITLECSQTMGHDKMYWYQQDPGMELHLIHYSYGVNSTEKGDLSSESTVSRIRTEHFPLTLESARPSHTSQYLCASIARVGHEKLFFGSGTQLSVL.